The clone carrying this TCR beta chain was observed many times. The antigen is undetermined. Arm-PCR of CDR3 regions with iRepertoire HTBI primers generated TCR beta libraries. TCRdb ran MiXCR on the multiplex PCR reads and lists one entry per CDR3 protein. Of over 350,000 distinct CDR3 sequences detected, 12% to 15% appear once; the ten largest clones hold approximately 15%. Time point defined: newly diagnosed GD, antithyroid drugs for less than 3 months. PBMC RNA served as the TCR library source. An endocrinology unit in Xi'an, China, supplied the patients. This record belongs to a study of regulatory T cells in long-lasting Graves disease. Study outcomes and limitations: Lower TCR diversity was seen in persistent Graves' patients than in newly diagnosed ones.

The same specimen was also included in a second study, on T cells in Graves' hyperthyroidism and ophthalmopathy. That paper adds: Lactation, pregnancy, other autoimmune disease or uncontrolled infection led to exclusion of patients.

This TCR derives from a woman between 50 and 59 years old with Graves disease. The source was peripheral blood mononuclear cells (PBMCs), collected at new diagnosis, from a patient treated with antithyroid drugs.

CDR3 loop: CASSSRTGVTGELFF. CDR3 sequence (DNA): TGTGCCAGCAGTTCCCGGACAGGGGTGACCGGGGAGCTGTTTTTT. The chain joins TRBV12-3 or TRBV12-4 to TRBJ2-2; 9 bases line up with TRBD1. CDR3 length: 15 residues. V shed 4 bases and J 5 bases; nucleotides not matched to a gene: 5.